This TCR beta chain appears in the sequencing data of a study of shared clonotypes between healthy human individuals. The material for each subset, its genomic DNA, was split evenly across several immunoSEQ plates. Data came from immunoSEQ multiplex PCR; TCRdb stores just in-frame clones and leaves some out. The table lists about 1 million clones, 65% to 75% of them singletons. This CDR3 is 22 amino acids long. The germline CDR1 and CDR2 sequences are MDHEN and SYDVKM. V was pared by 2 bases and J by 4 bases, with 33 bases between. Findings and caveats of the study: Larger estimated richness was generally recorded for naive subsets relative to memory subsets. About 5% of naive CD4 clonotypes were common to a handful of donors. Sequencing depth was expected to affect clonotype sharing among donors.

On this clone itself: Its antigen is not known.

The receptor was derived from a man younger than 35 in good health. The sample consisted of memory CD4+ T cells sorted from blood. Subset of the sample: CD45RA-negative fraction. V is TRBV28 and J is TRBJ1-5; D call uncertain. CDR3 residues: CASSLIVGVSQGVKGRNQPQHF. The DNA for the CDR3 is TGTGCCAGCAGTTTAATTGTCGGCGTTAGTCAAGGCGTGAAAGGCAGGAATCAGCCCCAGCATTTT.